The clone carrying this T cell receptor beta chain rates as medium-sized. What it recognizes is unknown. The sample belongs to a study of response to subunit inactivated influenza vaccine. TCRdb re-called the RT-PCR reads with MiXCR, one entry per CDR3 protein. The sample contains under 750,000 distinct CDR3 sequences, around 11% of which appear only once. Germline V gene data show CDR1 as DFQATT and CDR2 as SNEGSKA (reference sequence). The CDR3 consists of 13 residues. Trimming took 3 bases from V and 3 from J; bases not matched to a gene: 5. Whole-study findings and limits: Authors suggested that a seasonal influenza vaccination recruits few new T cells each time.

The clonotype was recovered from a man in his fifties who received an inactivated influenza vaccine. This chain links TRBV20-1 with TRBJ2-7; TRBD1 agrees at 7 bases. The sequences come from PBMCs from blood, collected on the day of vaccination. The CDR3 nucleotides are TGCAGTGCTAGGGGGACAGCGGACTACGAGCAGTACTTC. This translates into CSARGTADYEQYF.